What follows is one T cell receptor beta chain and its context. Its antigen is unidentified. Data came from immunoSEQ multiplex PCR; TCRdb stores just in-frame clones and leaves some out. Of about 55,000 clones in the sample, approximately 80% were seen once. The source of the sample is a study of OX40 agonist ivuxolimab in advanced cancers. General study points: CD4+ T cells averaged fewer expanded clones than CD8+ T cells. Expansion of clones was among the lowest in partial responders at 0.1-3.0 mg/kg. In a subset of nonresponders, normalized T-cell clonal expansion was also low.

Germline-derived CDR1 and CDR2 are MGHDK and SYGVNS. V gave up 0 bases and J gave up 5 bases, with 13 bases separating them. The CDR3 contains 15 residues. The sequencing used CD4+ or CD8+ T cells sorted from blood, collected in a trial of the OX40 agonist ivuxolimab. The chain carries TRBV25-1 and TRBJ1-2; D unclear. The receptor was isolated from an adult with an advanced solid tumor such as melanoma, head and neck, liver or kidney cancer. CDR3 residues: CASSEYAPTAYGYTF. For the CDR3, the DNA is TGTGCCAGCAGTGAATATGCCCCAACAGCATATGGCTACACCTTC.